This entry features one TCR beta chain sequence. The data belong to a study of blood T cell repertoires in COVID-19. Turning to the study itself: The United States, Italy and Spain supplied acute and convalescent COVID-19 samples.

Between the trimmed V and J ends, which lost 5 bases and 1 base, there was a span of 17 bases. The CDR3 is 16 residues long. CDR1 and CDR2 (germline): SEHNR, FQNEAQ (reference sequence). As originally analysed: Reference gene primer amplification gave estimated nucleated cell counts. TCRdb's table, derived via immunoSEQ multiplex PCR, lists solely in-frame clones and lacks some. For V, J and clone size, that table is used; D and trimming come from the DNA. Altogether about 220,000 clones are present, under 90% being singletons, with the ten largest covering approximately 4%. The sample consisted of peripheral blood. The chain is built from TRBV7-9 and TRBJ1-1; weak D call: TRBD1 (5 bases). The sequence was obtained from a woman of 80 years or more with acute or convalescent COVID-19. The CDR3 is CASSPNTWTTNTEAFF. The CDR3 nucleotides are TGTGCCAGCAGCCCGAACACCTGGACAACGAACACTGAAGCTTTCTTT.